This passage covers 17 T cell receptor beta chains from one sample sequenced in a study of regulatory T cells in long-lasting Graves disease (dated by TCRdb to 2020 to 2023). The time point label for this specimen denotes: persistent/refractory GD, antithyroid drugs over 5 years with positive TRAb. For both TCR sequencing and RNA sequencing, RNA was extracted from PBMCs using TRIzol. Libraries were built with multiplex PCR. TCRdb names Illumina HiSeq 4000 as the instrument used. iRepertoire HTBI primers and Arm-PCR amplification of CDR3 regions were used to construct TCR beta libraries. TCRdb passed the public sequencing reads through fastp at Q25 and MiXCR, retaining productive beta sequences. Each CDR3 protein appears once, grouped with its most common genes and DNA. Across this sample there are about 460,000 distinct CDR3 sequences, with about 20% seen only once. The ten largest clones capture 13% of the sample.

Specimen: peripheral blood mononuclear cells (PBMCs), collected when the disease was refractory, from a patient treated with antithyroid drugs. These receptors were obtained from a female donor with Graves disease.

V gene TRBV4-3 combines with J gene TRBJ1-4; no reliable D call. This CDR3 contains 16 residues. The germline V and J ends were trimmed by 1 base and 0 bases, with 9 bases remaining between them. The V gene's germline CDR1 is LGHNA and CDR2 YSLEER. The CDR3 protein is CASSQVVPATNEKLFF. As DNA, the CDR3 is TGCGCCAGCAGCCAAGTCGTCCCTGCAACTAATGAAAAACTGTTTTTT.

This chain links TRBV7-2 with TRBJ1-5; no reliable D call. Germline V gene sequence: CDR1 SGHTA, CDR2 FQGNSA. This CDR3 comprises 16 residues. V dropped 4 bases and J dropped 0 bases, with 13 bases sitting between them. The chain's CDR3 is CASSSMREYSNQPQHF. CDR3 in DNA: TGTGCCAGCAGCTCAATGAGGGAATATAGCAATCAGCCCCAGCATTTT.

This clonotype was counted only a few times. The chain couples TRBV20-1 to TRBJ1-1; TRBD1 matches 12 bases. The J segment lost 4 bases and the V segment lost 0 bases, leaving 3 bases of the junction unmatched. The CDR3 has 15 residues. Germline V gives CDR1 DFQATT, CDR2 SNEGSKA (reference sequence). Here the CDR3 reads CSAREGDRGLTEAFF. CDR3 coding DNA: TGCAGTGCTAGAGAGGGGGACAGGGGGCTCACTGAAGCTTTCTTT.

This clonotype was seen more than once but under ten times. The V and J genes are TRBV7-9 and TRBJ1-1; 9 nucleotides agree with TRBD1. There are 16 residues in the CDR3. V shed 1 base and J 2 bases; nucleotides not matched to a gene: 5. Germline CDR1 and CDR2: SEHNR and FQNEAQ (reference sequence). In DNA form, the CDR3 reads TGTGCCAGCAGCTTAGGACCAACAGGGGGCAACACTGAAGCTTTCTTT. It is translated as CASSLGPTGGNTEAFF.

This clonotype occurred a few times. The CDR3: CASCLAGHIGETQYF. In nucleotides, the CDR3 is TGTGCCAGCTGCCTAGCGGGACATATCGGAGAGACCCAGTACTTC. This chain links TRBV18 with TRBJ2-5; 9 bases agree with TRBD2. The CDR3 is made up of 15 amino acids. Germline values: CDR1 KGHSH, CDR2 LQKENI. V gave up 7 bases and J gave up 4 bases; unmatched junction bases: 10.

The table lists this clonotype with many counts. The chain uses TRBV28 and TRBJ1-2; D possibly corresponds to TRBD1 (5 bases). The CDR3 has 14 residues. V was cut by 7 bases and J by 2 bases, with 14 bases left in between. Germline lookup yields CDR1 MDHEN and CDR2 SYDVKM. CDR3 sequence: CASTNRGRNYGYTF. As DNA, the CDR3 is TGTGCCAGCACTAACCGGGGCAGGAACTATGGCTACACCTTC.

This clonotype was detected many times. The rearrangement joins TRBV20-1 to TRBJ2-7; D might be TRBD2 (6 bases). The V end lost 5 bases, the J end lost 7 bases, and 12 bases lay between the germline ends. The CDR3 length is 11 residues. Germline assignment: CDR1 DFQATT and CDR2 SNEGSKA (reference sequence). The CDR3 DNA reads as TGCAGTGCTTTACTAGCCTGGGAGCAGTACTTC. This codes for CSALLAWEQYF.

This clonotype was seen only a few times. The chain recombines TRBV7-2 with TRBJ2-5; 10 positions agree with TRBD2. CDR3 length equals 16 residues. The ends lost 5 bases at V and 5 bases at J; junction bases unmatched: 11. Per the germline V gene, CDR1 is SGHTA and CDR2 is FQGNSA. The CDR3 is CASSIPSGSWRETQYF. In DNA, the CDR3 is TGTGCCAGCAGCATCCCTAGCGGGAGTTGGAGGGAGACCCAGTACTTC.

This clonotype was seen repeatedly, ten times or more. This chain joins TRBV5-1 and TRBJ1-1, with D unclear. Germline CDR1 reads SGHRS; CDR2 reads YFSETQ. This CDR3 region has 15 residues. The V and J ends lost 6 bases and 3 bases respectively, with 18 bases between them. The CDR3 loop reads CASKVDPRKDTEAFF. In DNA form, the CDR3 reads TGCGCCAGCAAGGTTGACCCCCGGAAGGACACTGAAGCTTTCTTT.

The CDR3 DNA reads as TGTGCCAGCAGCTACCCCTGGGACAGTGTCAACACTGAAGCTTTCTTT. Residues: CASSYPWDSVNTEAFF. The V and J genes are TRBV5-6 and TRBJ1-1, with 7 nucleotides matching TRBD1. With 3 bases clipped from V and 2 bases from J, the junction kept 10 bases outside the gene matches. This CDR3 is 16 amino acids long. CDR1 and CDR2 (germline): SGHDT, YYEEEE.

The chain employs TRBV9 and TRBJ2-7; 9 bases fit TRBD1. Germline CDR1 SGDLS, CDR2 YYNGEE. V was pared by 4 bases and J by 3 bases, with 11 bases of the junction left unmatched. This CDR3 has 16 amino acids. CDR3 in amino acids: CASSSHRTGELYEQYF. The CDR3 nucleotides read TGTGCCAGCAGCTCACACCGGACAGGGGAACTCTACGAGCAGTACTTC.

This clonotype showed up many times. V usage is TRBV6-1 and J usage is TRBJ1-1; D remains unclear. Deletions cut 8 bases from V and 4 bases from J, with 20 bases between. Germline CDR1 and CDR2: MNHNS and SASEGT. CDR3 length: 15 residues. The CDR3 sequence is CASSPQRVLPTEAFF. The DNA of the CDR3 is TGTGCCAGCTCCCCTCAGAGAGTACTTCCCACTGAAGCTTTCTTT.

The chain has TRBV6-1 and TRBJ2-2; 7 nucleotides line up with TRBD2. Germline V gene lookup returns CDR1 MNHNS and CDR2 SASEGT. The trim removed 7 bases at V and 5 bases at J, leaving 4 bases unmatched. The CDR3 runs to 13 residues. The CDR3 sequence: CASTLGGTGELFF. Written as DNA, the CDR3 is TGTGCCAGCACCCTGGGGGGGACCGGGGAGCTGTTTTTT.

V usage is TRBV24-1 and J usage is TRBJ2-5, with 9 bases matching TRBD2. The J call is uncertain, as TRBJ2-1 better fits the DNA end. There are 16 residues in the CDR3. CDR1 and CDR2 from the germline V gene are KGHDR and SFDVKD. CDR3: CATSDLGTSSRYEQFF. In nucleotides, the CDR3 is TGTGCCACCAGTGATTTGGGGACTAGCTCTAGGTATGAGCAGTTCTTC.

The chain has TRBV28 and TRBJ1-3; D unclear. V dropped 7 bases and J dropped 4 bases, with 14 bases sitting between them. There are 14 residues in the CDR3. The germline V gene encodes CDR1 MDHEN and CDR2 SYDVKM. The CDR3 here is CASTSVGSGNTIYF. The CDR3, as DNA: TGTGCCAGCACCTCCGTGGGGTCCGGAAACACCATATATTTT.

The rearrangement uses TRBV13 and TRBJ1-1; perhaps TRBD1 as D (5 bases). The germline V and J ends were trimmed by 4 bases and 0 bases, with 18 bases remaining between them. There are 17 residues in the CDR3. CDR1 and CDR2 from the germline V gene are PRHDT and FYEKMQ (reference sequence). The chain's CDR3 is CASSSNRGRGLNTEAFF. The CDR3 region has the DNA TGTGCCAGCAGCTCCAACCGGGGCCGCGGATTGAACACTGAAGCTTTCTTT.

This clonotype has a single count. This may arise from a read error, as a much more abundant clone is one base away. The conserved final phenylalanine or tryptophan is absent from the CDR3, which likely points to a read error. The genes are TRBV24-1 and TRBJ2-1; 8 positions match TRBD2. This CDR3 has 14 residues. V shed 2 bases, J shed 9 bases, and the junction held 5 bases outside the gene matches. The germline V gene encodes CDR1 KGHDR and CDR2 SFDVKD. The CDR3 DNA is TGTGCCACCAGTGATTATAAGCGGGAGTGTGAGCAGTTCTCC. Protein: CATSDYKRECEQFS.